One sample yielded the 19 T cell receptor beta chains listed below, sequenced in a study of early T cells in non-severe SARS-CoV-2 infection. TCRdb recomputed calls from the 5' RACE reads with MiXCR, one row per CDR3 protein. Among approximately 50,000 distinct CDR3 sequences, approximately 12% were seen once, and the ten largest hold around 2.5%. The specimen was whole blood, collected at baseline. The source of these receptors is an adult who was a healthcare worker with PCR-confirmed SARS-CoV-2 infection or an uninfected control (not recorded which).

CDR3 in amino acids: CASSPVEGLLIQYF. The CDR3 coding sequence is TGTGCCAGCTCACCAGTGGAGGGACTCCTCATTCAGTACTTC. V usage is TRBV18 and J usage is TRBJ2-4; D is perhaps TRBD2 (6 bases). Germline assignment: CDR1 KGHSH and CDR2 LQKENI. V gave up 2 bases and J gave up 9 bases, with 14 bases separating them. This CDR3 has 14 residues.

This clonotype was counted between two and nine times. J is TRBJ2-7 and V is TRBV7-6, with D tentatively TRBD2 (6 bases). CDR1 is SGHVS, CDR2 FNYEAQ, per germline. V dropped 4 bases and J dropped 3 bases, with 16 bases sitting between them. The CDR3 extends over 15 amino acids. The CDR3 region is CASSYSSAAYYEQYF. CDR3 DNA: TGTGCCAGCAGCTATTCTAGCGCAGCTTACTACGAGCAGTACTTC.

This rearrangement joins TRBV11-2 to TRBJ2-1; TRBD2 matches 10 bases. The CDR3 consists of 15 residues. V lost 6 bases to trimming and J lost 4 bases; unmatched junction nucleotides: 6. Germline values: CDR1 SGHAT, CDR2 FQNNGV. Here the CDR3 DNA reads TGTGCCAGCAGACCAGCGGGAGGGCCTTACAATGAGCAGTTCTTC. Its translation: CASRPAGGPYNEQFF.

This clonotype was seen at least ten times. CDR3 residues: CGAHLLAGLTDTQYF. CDR3 bases: TGCGGAGCTCACTTACTAGCGGGGCTTACAGATACGCAGTATTTT. The chain has TRBV20-1 and TRBJ2-3, with 10 nucleotides matching TRBD2. CDR3 length equals 15 residues. Germline CDR1 reads DFQATT; CDR2 reads SNEGSKA (reference sequence).

This clonotype was counted a few times. Here the CDR3 DNA reads TGTGCCAGCAGCCTATATATCTCGGGAAATGAAAAACTGTTTTTT. It codes for CASSLYISGNEKLFF. The chain has TRBV7-6 and TRBJ1-4; D not certain. This CDR3 region has 15 residues. The germline V gene encodes CDR1 SGHVS and CDR2 FNYEAQ. The V gene lost 5 bases and the J gene lost 5 bases, with 15 bases spanning the gap.

J is TRBJ1-6 and V is TRBV6-5; tentative D call: TRBD1 (5 bases). Germline CDR1 is MNHEY and CDR2 is SVGAGI. The ends were cut back, 6 bases at V and 13 bases at J, with 13 bases in the middle. The CDR3 loop spans 12 amino acids. The CDR3 DNA sequence: TGTGCCAGCAGCCCCGGGGGGGGGCCCCTCCACTTT. This codes for CASSPGGGPLHF.

This clonotype was found many times. V gene TRBV28 combines with J gene TRBJ2-1, with a tentative D call TRBD2 (5 bases). CDR1 and CDR2 from the germline V gene are MDHEN and SYDVKM. Trimming took off 3 bases at V and 0 bases at J, with 6 bases between the two ends. This CDR3 comprises 14 residues. The CDR3 here is CASSLGSSYNEQFF. The CDR3 bases are TGTGCCAGCAGTTTGGGGAGCTCCTACAATGAGCAGTTCTTC.

This chain uses TRBV11-3 with TRBJ2-3; D possibly corresponds to TRBD1 (5 bases). The length of the CDR3 is 12 residues. Germline CDR1 and CDR2: SGHNT and YENEEA. V was cut by 0 bases and J by 8 bases, with 6 bases left in between. The CDR3 nucleotides are TGTGCCAGCAGCTTAGATAGGGGTACGCAGTATTTT. It codes for CASSLDRGTQYF.

V and J are TRBV7-2 and TRBJ2-4, with D uncertain. Germline V CDR1 and CDR2: SGHTA, FQGNSA. The CDR3 is 14 residues long. V shed 1 base and J shed 4 bases, with 8 bases lying between them. The CDR3 is CASSLDYGKNIQYF. The CDR3 bases are TGTGCCAGCAGCTTAGATTACGGGAAAAACATTCAGTACTTC.

This clonotype was recorded at least ten times. V is TRBV11-2 and J is TRBJ2-7, with D possibly called TRBD1 or TRBD2 (6 bases each). Trimming removed 5 bases at V and 4 bases at J, with 18 bases between. The CDR3 covers 15 residues. The germline V gene has CDR1 SGHAT and CDR2 FQNNGV. This CDR3 is CASSPSGGGYYEQYF. The CDR3 DNA is TGTGCCAGCAGCCCCAGCGGAGGGGGTTATTACGAGCAGTACTTC.

Many counts were recorded for this clonotype. The V gene is TRBV28, the J gene TRBJ2-1; D not certain. Trimming left V 3 bases short and J 3 bases short, with 12 bases between. This CDR3 has 15 amino acids. Per germline, CDR1 MDHEN and CDR2 SYDVKM. The CDR3 coding sequence is TGTGCCAGCAGTTTTTTTCGGACCCTCTACAATGAGCAGTTCTTC. It is translated as CASSFFRTLYNEQFF.

In its sample, this clonotype was seen many times. The V gene is TRBV7-6, the J gene TRBJ2-7; D unclear. Trimming removed 5 bases from V and 2 bases from J, with 13 bases in between. This CDR3 has 14 amino acids. Germline V gene data show CDR1 as SGHVS and CDR2 as FNYEAQ. CDR3 region: CASSADHNTYEQYF. In DNA, the CDR3 is TGTGCCAGCAGCGCGGACCATAACACCTACGAGCAGTACTTC.

The chain couples TRBV4-3 to TRBJ2-7; TRBD2 might be the D (6 bases). The CDR3 is made up of 13 amino acids. Trimming cost V 1 base and J 12 bases, with 16 bases left between them. Germline V gene data show CDR1 as LGHNA and CDR2 as YSLEER. CDR3 protein: CASSQVLGGITYF. CDR3 DNA: TGCGCCAGCAGCCAAGTTCTGGGGGGTATCACGTACTTC.

This clonotype was counted ten times or more. The chain is built from TRBV5-4 and TRBJ2-5, with TRBD2 identical over 15 bases. The germline gives CDR1 SGHNT, CDR2 YYREEE (reference sequence). Trimming took 4 bases from V and 4 from J; bases not matched to a gene: 2. This CDR3 has 15 amino acids. CDR3 sequence reads: CASSTGLAGGETQYF. For the CDR3, the DNA is TGTGCCAGCAGCACGGGACTAGCGGGAGGAGAGACCCAGTACTTC. The whole variable domain, filled in from reference TRBV5-4 and TRBJ2-5, reads ETGVTQSPTHLIKTRGQQVTLRCSSQSGHNTVSWYQQALGQGPQFIFQYYREEENGRGNFPPRFSGLQFPNYSSELNVNALELDDSALYLCASSTGLAGGETQYFGPGTRLLVL.

This chain links TRBV18 with TRBJ1-1; no definite D call. Looked up from germline, CDR1 is KGHSH and CDR2 is LQKENI. The CDR3 spans 13 residues. V was pared by 3 bases and J by 10 bases, with 15 bases between. The CDR3 loop is CASSPDAEIGAFF. CDR3 DNA sequence: TGTGCCAGCTCACCCGACGCCGAGATCGGAGCTTTCTTT.

At least ten counts were recorded for this clonotype. The chain has TRBV12-3 or TRBV12-4 and TRBJ1-1; 11 bases fit TRBD1. The J segment lost 5 bases and the V segment lost 8 bases, leaving 7 bases of the junction unmatched. This CDR3 region has 14 residues. The CDR3 sequence: CASRTGGAWTEAFF. In DNA, the CDR3 is TGTGCCAGCCGGACAGGGGGCGCGTGGACTGAAGCTTTCTTT.

This clonotype was seen repeatedly, ten times or more. The chain combines TRBV20-1 with TRBJ2-7; 10 bases agree with TRBD2. V shed 0 bases, J shed 7 bases, and the junction held 9 bases outside the gene matches. CDR3 length: 15 residues. Germline assignment: CDR1 DFQATT and CDR2 SNEGSKA (reference sequence). The CDR3 nucleotides are TGCAGTGCTAGAGATTCCAAGGGACTAGCGAAGGAGCAGTACTTC. As protein: CSARDSKGLAKEQYF.

This clonotype was observed a few times. V usage is TRBV2 and J usage is TRBJ2-7; D is undetermined. This CDR3 spans 12 amino acids. V lost 5 bases and J 4 bases, leaving 9 bases between the germline ends. Germline lookup yields CDR1 SNHLY and CDR2 FYNNEI. In DNA, the CDR3 is TGTGCCAGCAGTCAACAGAGATACGAGCAGTACTTC. Residues: CASSQQRYEQYF.

This clonotype was found many times. The chain carries TRBV25-1 and TRBJ1-6; D gene unclear. Germline CDR1 MGHDK, CDR2 SYGVNS. The ends were cut back, 7 bases at V and 10 bases at J, with 14 bases in the middle. This CDR3 has 13 amino acids. The CDR3 DNA reads as TGTGCCAGCACTGGTGGAGGTTTCTCACCCCTCCACTTT. Encoded protein: CASTGGGFSPLHF.